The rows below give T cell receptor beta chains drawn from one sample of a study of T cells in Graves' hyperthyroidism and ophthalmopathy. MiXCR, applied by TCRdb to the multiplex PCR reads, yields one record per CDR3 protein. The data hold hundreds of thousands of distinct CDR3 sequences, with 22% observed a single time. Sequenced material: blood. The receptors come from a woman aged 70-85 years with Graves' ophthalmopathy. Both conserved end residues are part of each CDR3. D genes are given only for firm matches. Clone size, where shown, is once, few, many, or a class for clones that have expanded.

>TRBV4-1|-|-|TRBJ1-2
CASSQAPRRHYGYTF
TGCGCCAGCAGCCAAGCTCCGCGGCGGCACTATGGCTACACCTTC
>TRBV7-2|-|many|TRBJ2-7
CASSLVNSNEQYF
TGTGCCAGCAGCTTAGTAAACAGTAACGAGCAGTACTTC
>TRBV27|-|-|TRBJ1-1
CASSFSPSWRGTEAFF
TGTGCCAGCAGTTTTTCTCCTAGCTGGCGGGGCACTGAAGCTTTCTTT
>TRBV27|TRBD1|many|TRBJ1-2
CASSPRGDGYTF
TGTGCCAGCAGCCCCAGGGGGGATGGCTACACCTTC
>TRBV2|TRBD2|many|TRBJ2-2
CASTQKAGTSSGELFF
TGTGCCAGCACCCAGAAAGCGGGAACTAGTTCCGGGGAGCTGTTTTTT
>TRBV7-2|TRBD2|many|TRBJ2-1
CASSTRLAGGGNEQFF
TGTGCCAGCAGCACCCGACTAGCGGGGGGGGGCAATGAGCAGTTCTTC
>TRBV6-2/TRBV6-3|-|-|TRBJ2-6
CASSRAGSGANVLTF
TGTGCCAGCAGCCGGGCGGGCTCTGGGGCCAACGTCCTGACTTTC
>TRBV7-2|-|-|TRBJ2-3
CASSSRVNTQYF
TGTGCCAGCAGCAGCAGGGTAAATACGCAGTATTTT
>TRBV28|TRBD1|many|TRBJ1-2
CASSPGTGRSYGYTF
TGTGCCAGCAGTCCCGGGACAGGCCGTTCTTATGGCTACACCTTC
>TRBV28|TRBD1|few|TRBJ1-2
CASSTPLGQFWGYTF
TGTGCCAGCAGTACCCCGCTGGGACAGTTCTGGGGCTACACCTTC
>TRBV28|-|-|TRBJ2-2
CASSPPSMVGELFF
TGTGCCAGCAGTCCTCCTAGCATGGTCGGGGAGCTGTTTTTT
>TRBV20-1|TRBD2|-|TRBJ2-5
CSATTSGGYNQETQYF
TGCAGTGCTACTACTAGCGGGGGCTACAACCAAGAGACCCAGTACTTC
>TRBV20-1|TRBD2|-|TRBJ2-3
CSASTPSGRVTDTQYF
TGCAGTGCTAGTACGCCTAGCGGGAGGGTAACAGATACGCAGTATTTT
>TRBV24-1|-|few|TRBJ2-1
CATSDPGMNEQFF
TGTGCCACCAGTGATCCCGGGATGAATGAGCAGTTCTTC
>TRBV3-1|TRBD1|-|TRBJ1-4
CASSDRGRSGKLFF
TGTGCCAGCAGCGACAGGGGCCGATCTGGCAAACTGTTTTTT
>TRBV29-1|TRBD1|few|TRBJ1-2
CSTGGYYGYTF
TGCAGCACAGGGGGTTACTATGGCTACACCTTC
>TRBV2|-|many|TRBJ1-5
CASSQTGAGQPQHF
TGTGCCAGCAGCCAGACAGGAGCGGGTCAGCCCCAGCATTTT
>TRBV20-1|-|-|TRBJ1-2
CSASLNSERVGYTF
TGCAGTGCTAGCCTAAACTCTGAGAGGGTCGGCTACACCTTC
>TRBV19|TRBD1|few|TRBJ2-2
CASSIWGGQGGSTGELFF
TGTGCCAGTAGTATTTGGGGGGGACAGGGAGGTTCCACCGGGGAGCTGTTTTTT
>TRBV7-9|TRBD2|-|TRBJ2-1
CASSLDPGRGFF
TGTGCCAGCAGCTTAGATCCCGGGAGGGGGTTCTTC
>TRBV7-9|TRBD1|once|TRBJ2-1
CASSHDPTGGSYNEQFF
TGTGCCAGCAGCCACGACCCGACAGGGGGGTCCTACAATGAGCAGTTCTTC
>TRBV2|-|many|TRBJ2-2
CASMGLSGNTGELFF
TGTGCCAGCATGGGTCTATCAGGAAACACCGGGGAGCTGTTTTTT
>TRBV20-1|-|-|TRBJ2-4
CSARPSTGTRNIQYF
TGCAGTGCTAGGCCATCAACAGGGACTCGAAACATTCAGTACTTC
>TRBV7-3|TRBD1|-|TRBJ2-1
CASSLIGQAYNEQFF
TGTGCCAGCAGCTTAATTGGACAGGCCTACAATGAGCAGTTCTTC
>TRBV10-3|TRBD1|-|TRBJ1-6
CAISGSQGANSPLHF
TGTGCCATCAGTGGGAGTCAGGGGGCAAACTCACCCCTCCACTTT
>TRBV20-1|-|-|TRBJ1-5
CSARDGAHGGQPQHF
TGCAGTGCTAGGGACGGGGCCCACGGTGGTCAGCCCCAGCATTTT
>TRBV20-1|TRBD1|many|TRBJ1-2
CSATSPGTGGYGYTF
TGCAGTGCTACCTCTCCGGGGACAGGGGGCTATGGCTACACCTTC
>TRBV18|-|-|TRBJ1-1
CASPPKEVPGTEAFF
TGTGCCAGCCCACCTAAGGAAGTTCCAGGGACTGAAGCTTTCTTT
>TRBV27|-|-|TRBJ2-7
CASSPRGEQYF
TGTGCCAGCAGCCCTAGGGGCGAGCAGTACTTC
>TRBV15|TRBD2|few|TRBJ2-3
CATSRLSGRAGADTQYF
TGTGCCACCAGCAGACTTAGCGGGAGGGCTGGGGCAGATACGCAGTATTTT
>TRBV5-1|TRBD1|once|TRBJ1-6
CASSFTGTGNVRSPLHF
TGCGCCAGCAGCTTCACCGGGACAGGGAATGTTCGGTCACCCCTCCACTTT
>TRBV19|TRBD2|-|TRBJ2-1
CASSILTGLGYNEQFF
TGTGCCAGTAGTATTCTTACGGGACTAGGCTACAATGAGCAGTTCTTC
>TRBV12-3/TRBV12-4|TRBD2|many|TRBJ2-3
CASSQGTSGDTQYF
TGTGCCAGCAGTCAAGGGACTAGCGGAGATACGCAGTATTTT
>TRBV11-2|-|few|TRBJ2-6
CASSPSSASGANVLTF
TGTGCCAGTTCGCCTTCTTCGGCTTCTGGGGCCAACGTCCTGACTTTC
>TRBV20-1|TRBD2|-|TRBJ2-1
CSARDLGTRSYNEQFF
TGCAGTGCTAGAGATCTTGGGACTAGGAGTTACAATGAGCAGTTCTTC
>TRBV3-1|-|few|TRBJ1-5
CASSQELGRSNQPQHF
TGTGCCAGCAGCCAAGAACTCGGAAGGTCCAATCAGCCCCAGCATTTT
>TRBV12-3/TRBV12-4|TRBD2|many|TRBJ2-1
CASSLLAGFNEQFF
TGTGCCAGCAGTTTGTTAGCGGGATTCAATGAGCAGTTCTTC
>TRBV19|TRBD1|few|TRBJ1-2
CASSIGHRGYGYTF
TGTGCCAGTAGTATAGGGCACAGGGGTTATGGCTACACCTTC
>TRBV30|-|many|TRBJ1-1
CAWGQGNTEAFF
TGTGCCTGGGGCCAGGGGAACACTGAAGCTTTCTTT
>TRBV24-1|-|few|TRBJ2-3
CATSLGGGLTDTQYF
TGTGCCACCAGTCTGGGCGGAGGACTCACAGATACGCAGTATTTT
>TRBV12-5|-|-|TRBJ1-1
CASGLDVGGGVTEAFF
TGTGCTAGTGGTTTGGACGTGGGGGGGGGGGTTACTGAAGCTTTCTTT